This TCR beta chain was captured in a study of cytomegalovirus exposure and HLA in healthy donors. Trimming took 6 bases from V and 2 from J, leaving 12 bases between them. CDR3 length: 14 amino acids. CDR1 and CDR2 (germline): MDHEN, SYDVKM. A note on this clone: Its matching antigen is unknown.

60 Vbeta and 13 Jbeta primers were used in PCR. Data came from immunoSEQ multiplex PCR; TCRdb stores just in-frame clones and leaves some out. The table shows 150,000 to 200,000 clones, with approximately 81% occurring only once. Study-wide results and caveats: Analysis was performed later, and it showed HLA-associated TCR beta chains to be more clonally expanded than equally common others.

The chain joins TRBV28 to TRBJ2-3; D might be TRBD2 (6 bases). Sequenced: PBMCs. This TCR derives from a boy between 10 and 17 years old in good health and CMV-seronegative. CDR3 residues: CASRQAGSTDTQYF. DNA for the CDR3: TGTGCCAGCAGACAGGCGGGGTCCACAGATACGCAGTATTTT.